This section outlines one T cell receptor (beta chain) sequence together with its context. As yet, its antigen is unknown. CDR3 length: 13 amino acids. The ends were cut back, 4 bases at V and 8 bases at J, with 14 bases in the middle. This record belongs to a study of T cell responses to AZD1222 COVID-19 vaccine. The method was immunoSEQ multiplex PCR; TCRdb's version includes in-frame clones alone and lacks a portion of them. This sample has 72,000 or so clones, with 80% to 90% found just once. General observations from the study: Two doses of AZD1222 preceded a rise in Spike-specific TCR breadth and depth.

The chain combines TRBV12-3 or TRBV12-4 with TRBJ1-2, with D unclear. Here the sequenced sample was peripheral blood, taken 28 days after the second AZD1222 dose. This clonotype was sampled from an adult who received the AZD1222 COVID-19 vaccine. The CDR3 DNA is TGTGCCAGCAGTTCCCCGTGGGGTTGGGGCTACACCTTC. It encodes CASSSPWGWGYTF.